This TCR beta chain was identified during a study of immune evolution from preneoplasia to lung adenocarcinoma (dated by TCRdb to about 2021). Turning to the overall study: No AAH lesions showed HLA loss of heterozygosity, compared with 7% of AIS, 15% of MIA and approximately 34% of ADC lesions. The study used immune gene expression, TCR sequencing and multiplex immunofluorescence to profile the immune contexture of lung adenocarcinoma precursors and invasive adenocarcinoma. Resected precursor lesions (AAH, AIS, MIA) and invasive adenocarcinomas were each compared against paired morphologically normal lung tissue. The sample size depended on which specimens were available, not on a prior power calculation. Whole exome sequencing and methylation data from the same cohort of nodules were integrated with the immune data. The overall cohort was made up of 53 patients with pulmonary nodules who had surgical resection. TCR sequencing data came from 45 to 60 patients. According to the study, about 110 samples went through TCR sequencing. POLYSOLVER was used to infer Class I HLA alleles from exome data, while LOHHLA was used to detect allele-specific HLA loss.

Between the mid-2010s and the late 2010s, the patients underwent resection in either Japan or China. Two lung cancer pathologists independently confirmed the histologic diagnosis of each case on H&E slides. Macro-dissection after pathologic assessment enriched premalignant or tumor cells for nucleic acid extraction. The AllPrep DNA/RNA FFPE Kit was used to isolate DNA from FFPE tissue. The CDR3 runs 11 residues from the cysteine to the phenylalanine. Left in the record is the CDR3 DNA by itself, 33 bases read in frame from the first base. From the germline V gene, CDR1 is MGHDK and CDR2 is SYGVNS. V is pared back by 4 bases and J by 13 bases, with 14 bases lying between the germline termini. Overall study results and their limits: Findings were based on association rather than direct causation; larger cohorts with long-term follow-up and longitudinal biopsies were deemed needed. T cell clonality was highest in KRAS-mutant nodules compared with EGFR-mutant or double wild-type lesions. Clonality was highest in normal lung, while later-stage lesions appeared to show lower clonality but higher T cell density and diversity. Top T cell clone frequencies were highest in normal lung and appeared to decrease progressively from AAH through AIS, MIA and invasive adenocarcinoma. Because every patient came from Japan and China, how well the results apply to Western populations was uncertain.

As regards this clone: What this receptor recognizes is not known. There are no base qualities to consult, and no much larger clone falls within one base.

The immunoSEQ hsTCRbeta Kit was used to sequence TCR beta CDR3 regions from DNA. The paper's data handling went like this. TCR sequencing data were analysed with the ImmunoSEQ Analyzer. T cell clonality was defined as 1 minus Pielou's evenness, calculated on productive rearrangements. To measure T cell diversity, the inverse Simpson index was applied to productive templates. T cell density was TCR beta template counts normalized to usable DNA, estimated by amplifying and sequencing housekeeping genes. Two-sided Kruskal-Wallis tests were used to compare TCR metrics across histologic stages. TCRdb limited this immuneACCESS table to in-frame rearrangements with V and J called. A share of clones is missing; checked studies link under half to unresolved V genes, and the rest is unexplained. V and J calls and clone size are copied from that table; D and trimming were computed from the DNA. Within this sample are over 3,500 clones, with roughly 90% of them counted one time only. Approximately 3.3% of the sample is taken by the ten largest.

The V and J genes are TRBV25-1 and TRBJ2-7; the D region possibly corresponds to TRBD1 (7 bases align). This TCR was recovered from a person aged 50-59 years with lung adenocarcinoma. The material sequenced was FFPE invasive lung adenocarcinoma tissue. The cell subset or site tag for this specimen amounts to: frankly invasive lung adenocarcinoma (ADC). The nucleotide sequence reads TGTGCCAGCAGTGGCGGGACAGCGAGTTACTTC. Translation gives CASSGGTASYF.